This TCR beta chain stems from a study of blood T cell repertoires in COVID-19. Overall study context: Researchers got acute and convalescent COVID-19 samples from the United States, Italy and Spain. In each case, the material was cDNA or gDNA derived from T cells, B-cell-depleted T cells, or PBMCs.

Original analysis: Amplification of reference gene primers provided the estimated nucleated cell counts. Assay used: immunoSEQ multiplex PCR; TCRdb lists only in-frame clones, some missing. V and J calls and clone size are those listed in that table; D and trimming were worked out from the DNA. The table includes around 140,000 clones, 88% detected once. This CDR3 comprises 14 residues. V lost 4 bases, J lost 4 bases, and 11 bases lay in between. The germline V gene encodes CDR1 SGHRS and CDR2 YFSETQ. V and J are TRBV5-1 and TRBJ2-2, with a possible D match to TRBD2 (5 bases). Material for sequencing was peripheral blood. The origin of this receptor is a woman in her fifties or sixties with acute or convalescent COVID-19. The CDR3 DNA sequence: TGCGCCAGCAGCCAACTAGAGTCCACCGGGGAGCTGTTTTTT. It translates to CASSQLESTGELFF.